A single sample is the source of the 26 T cell receptor beta chains below, sequenced in a study of spatial heterogeneity in lung cancer. TCRdb ran MiXCR on the 5' RACE reads and lists one entry per CDR3 protein. The data show tens of thousands of distinct CDR3 sequences, with roughly 6.4% seen just once and under 15% held by the top ten. Time point specified: sample taken at primary tumor resection. Here the sequenced sample was PBMCs, taken at surgery. Source of these receptors: a female donor with early-stage non-small cell lung cancer.

This clonotype has more than one count but fewer than ten. The V call is TRBV7-2, the J call TRBJ2-1; D perhaps matches TRBD2 (5 bases). Trimming took off 0 bases at V and 7 bases at J, with 10 bases between the two ends. This CDR3 is 14 amino acids long. Germline CDR1 SGHTA, CDR2 FQGNSA. The CDR3 loop reads CASSLARTFNEQFF. In DNA form, the CDR3 reads TGTGCCAGCAGCTTAGCCCGGACTTTTAATGAGCAGTTCTTC.

This clonotype has ten or more counts. The V call is TRBV7-6, the J call TRBJ2-3, with 10 bases matching TRBD1. Trimming at V came to 6 bases and at J to 4 bases, leaving 13 bases not matched to a gene. This CDR3 contains 17 residues. Germline lookup yields CDR1 SGHVS and CDR2 FNYEAQ. The CDR3 here is CASSFGVGQGVADTQYF. The CDR3 region has the DNA TGTGCCAGCAGTTTTGGAGTAGGACAGGGGGTCGCAGATACGCAGTATTTT.

This clonotype was detected ten times or more. The chain uses TRBV28 and TRBJ1-2; no firm D call. Trimming took 2 bases from V and 8 from J, leaving 12 bases between them. Germline CDR1 MDHEN, CDR2 SYDVKM. This CDR3 comprises 13 residues. The chain's CDR3 is CASSLKAPPGYTF. The CDR3 DNA sequence: TGTGCCAGCAGTTTAAAGGCACCCCCGGGCTACACCTTC.

J is TRBJ1-6 and V is TRBV3-1, with D maybe TRBD1 (5 bases). Germline-derived CDR1 and CDR2 are LGHDT and YNNKEL (reference sequence). The CDR3 loop spans 15 amino acids. With 1 base removed from V and 10 bases from J, the gap between germline ends came to 14 bases. CDR3 bases: TGTGCCAGCAGCCAAGGGGGGGATGGGGACTCACCCCTCCACTTT. It translates to CASSQGGDGDSPLHF.

The V gene is TRBV5-1, the J gene TRBJ1-2; D gene unclear. V gave up 5 bases and J gave up 6 bases, with 11 bases separating them. Germline V gene sequence: CDR1 SGHRS, CDR2 YFSETQ. The CDR3 contains 12 residues. The CDR3: CASSEQRNGYTF. The CDR3, as DNA: TGCGCCAGCAGTGAGCAAAGGAATGGCTACACCTTC. The variable domain in full, completed from reference TRBV5-1 and TRBJ1-2, reads KAGVTQTPRYLIKTRGQQVTLSCSPISGHRSVSWYQQTPGQGLQFLFEYFSETQRNKGNFPGRFSGRQFSNSRSEMNVSTLELGDSALYLCASSEQRNGYTFGSGTRLTVV.

The V call is TRBV14, the J call TRBJ2-2; D remains ambiguous. V shed 2 bases and J shed 3 bases, with 10 bases lying between them. The V gene's germline CDR1 is SGHDN and CDR2 FVKESK. CDR3 size: 15 residues. The CDR3 DNA reads TGTGCCAGCAGCCAAATGCAATGGGACACCGGGGAGCTGTTTTTT. It encodes CASSQMQWDTGELFF.

Many counts were recorded for this clonotype. The V and J genes are TRBV6-1 and TRBJ2-1, with D possibly matching TRBD1 (6 bases). Trimming pared 7 bases from V and 1 base from J, leaving 17 bases between. The CDR3 is 16 residues long. CDR1 is MNHNS, CDR2 SASEGT, per germline. The CDR3 region is CASTQPDSPSYNEQFF. CDR3 bases: TGTGCCAGCACCCAACCGGACAGTCCTTCCTACAATGAGCAGTTCTTC.

In its sample, this clonotype was seen many times. The chain combines TRBV5-1 with TRBJ2-2; D is ambiguous. CDR3 size: 15 residues. Trimming removed 3 bases from V and 2 bases from J, with 11 bases in between. Germline CDR1 reads SGHRS; CDR2 reads YFSETQ. The CDR3 loop is CASSSNNQNTGELFF. In DNA form, the CDR3 reads TGCGCCAGCAGCTCAAACAATCAAAACACCGGGGAGCTGTTTTTT.

In its sample, this clonotype was seen many times. V is TRBV15 and J is TRBJ1-5; unclear D gene. Between the trimmed V and J ends, which lost 6 bases and 7 bases, there was a span of 13 bases. This CDR3 is 13 amino acids long. Germline V CDR1 and CDR2: LNHNV, YYDKDF (reference sequence). The DNA for the CDR3 is TGTGCCACCAGATCTACGGGGTCCCAGCCCCAGCATTTT. Protein sequence: CATRSTGSQPQHF.

This clonotype was recorded at least ten times. The chain employs TRBV10-2 and TRBJ1-4; 9 bases fit TRBD1. CDR1 and CDR2 from the germline V gene are WSHSY and SAAADI. V dropped 0 bases and J dropped 5; count of bases not matched to a gene: 4. The CDR3 contains 16 residues. CDR3: CASSESGGTGNEKLFF. The DNA of the CDR3 is TGCGCCAGCAGTGAGTCGGGCGGGACAGGGAATGAAAAACTGTTTTTT.

This clonotype has only a few counts. The gene calls are TRBV5-1 and TRBJ1-1; D is possibly TRBD1 (5 bases). Germline V gene sequence: CDR1 SGHRS, CDR2 YFSETQ. This CDR3 contains 15 residues. V lost 3 bases to trimming and J lost 0 bases, with 12 bases between them. CDR3 nucleotides: TGCGCCAGCAGCTCGGGGACTTACATGAACACTGAAGCTTTCTTT. Translated: CASSSGTYMNTEAFF.

The chain uses TRBV15 and TRBJ2-1; no definite D call. Trimming removed 2 bases at V and 8 bases at J, with 10 bases between. CDR1 and CDR2 from the germline V gene are LNHNV and YYDKDF (reference sequence). This CDR3 spans 13 amino acids. The CDR3 DNA sequence: TGTGCCACCAGCAGACGTACGGGTCATGAGCAGTTCTTC. This sequence encodes CATSRRTGHEQFF.

The chain combines TRBV10-3 with TRBJ2-7; 7 bases map to TRBD2. Germline trimming cut 3 bases from V and 1 base from J; bases unmatched to any gene: 0. The V gene's germline CDR1 is ENHRY and CDR2 SYGVKD. CDR3 size: 13 residues. The CDR3 bases are TGTGCCATCAGTGAAGCGGGGTCCTACGAGCAGTACGTC. Translated, it gives CAISEAGSYEQYV.

In its sample, this clonotype was seen many times. The genes are TRBV11-2 and TRBJ1-1; D perhaps matches TRBD1 (5 bases). Per the germline V gene, CDR1 is SGHAT and CDR2 is FQNNGV. The germline V and J ends were trimmed by 1 base and 1 base, with 16 bases remaining between them. The CDR3 totals 17 residues. The CDR3: CASSLARESLRNTEAFF. The CDR3 DNA sequence: TGTGCCAGCAGCTTAGCCAGGGAAAGTTTACGGAACACTGAAGCTTTCTTT.

In its sample, this clonotype was seen a few times. The CDR3 DNA is TGTGCCAGCAGCCAAGATCTAGAGCGGGAGGCCGGGGAGCTGTTTTTT. It specifies CASSQDLEREAGELFF. J is TRBJ2-2 and V is TRBV4-2; the match to TRBD2 covers 9 bases. The CDR3 length is 16 residues. The germline V gene encodes CDR1 LGHNA and CDR2 YNFKEQ. After removal of 0 bases from V and 6 bases from J, the junction contained 5 bases not matched to a gene.

The chain recombines TRBV6-5 with TRBJ1-5, with a weak D call TRBD1 (6 bases). V lost 6 bases, J lost 3 bases, and 12 bases lay in between. Germline V lookup: CDR1 MNHEY, CDR2 SVGAGI. The CDR3 covers 14 residues. The CDR3 region is CASSGGPNNQPQHF. The CDR3 DNA reads as TGTGCCAGCAGCGGGGGCCCTAACAATCAGCCCCAGCATTTT.

This clonotype showed up many times. The rearrangement joins TRBV21-1 to TRBJ1-3. TRBV21-1 is recorded as a pseudogene. The CDR3 runs to 19 residues. The CDR3 sequence is CASSKVLEEGLPSGNTIYF. The CDR3 DNA is TGTGCCAGCAGCAAAGTATTAGAGGAGGGTCTTCCCTCTGGAAACACCATATATTTT.

This clonotype has a count of ten or more. The chain has TRBV3-1 and TRBJ2-2, with 11 bases aligning to TRBD1. The germline gives CDR1 LGHDT, CDR2 YNNKEL (reference sequence). J gave up 0 bases and V 4 bases, and 1 base lay outside the gene matches. The CDR3 consists of 16 residues. The CDR3 here is CASSLGQGANTGELFF. The CDR3 nucleotides are TGTGCCAGCAGCCTGGGACAGGGGGCGAACACCGGGGAGCTGTTTTTT.

This sequence joins TRBV30 and TRBJ1-1; 7 nucleotides agree with TRBD1. Looked up from germline, CDR1 is GTSNPN and CDR2 is SVGIG (reference sequence). The CDR3 has 16 amino acids. Germline trimming cut 2 bases from V and 1 base from J; bases unmatched to any gene: 10. The CDR3 loop reads CAWSLRLDRPNTEAFF. The CDR3 nucleotides read TGTGCCTGGAGTTTAAGGTTGGACAGGCCGAACACTGAAGCTTTCTTT.

This chain uses TRBV5-1 with TRBJ2-1; 9 nucleotides agree with TRBD1. Unmatched junction bases numbered 9, after V lost 6 bases and J lost 8 bases. The CDR3 extends over 14 amino acids. The germline CDR1 and CDR2 sequences are SGHRS and YFSETQ. Here the CDR3 reads CASTQGQGWDEQFF. The CDR3 coding sequence is TGCGCCAGCACTCAGGGACAGGGCTGGGATGAGCAGTTCTTC.

At least ten counts were recorded for this clonotype. This sequence joins TRBV20-1 and TRBJ1-5; 8 bases are shared with TRBD1. Germline-derived CDR1 and CDR2 are DFQATT and SNEGSKA (reference sequence). Unmatched junction bases numbered 5, after V lost 3 bases and J lost 1 base. This CDR3 comprises 15 residues. CDR3 residues: CSARAGGKSNQPQHF. The CDR3 DNA is TGCAGTGCTAGGGCAGGGGGCAAGAGCAATCAGCCCCAGCATTTT.

This clonotype has more than one count but fewer than ten. The gene calls are TRBV28 and TRBJ1-4; 7 bases line up with TRBD1. Germline trimming cut 4 bases from V and 8 bases from J; bases unmatched to any gene: 10. Germline loops: CDR1 MDHEN, CDR2 SYDVKM. CDR3 length: 15 residues. The CDR3 protein is CASSSSSTGNEKLFF. The CDR3 DNA reads as TGTGCCAGCAGTTCTTCATCGACAGGGAACGAAAAACTGTTTTTT.

This clonotype showed up many times. The chain combines TRBV20-1 with TRBJ2-3; no clear D. This CDR3 spans 13 amino acids. V lost 4 bases, J lost 1 base, and 9 bases lay in between. Germline CDR1 is DFQATT and CDR2 is SNEGSKA (reference sequence). CDR3 DNA: TGCAGTGCTACCAGCGATGGCACAGATACGCAGTATTTT. This encodes CSATSDGTDTQYF.

The V call is TRBV6-5, the J call TRBJ2-1; TRBD2 matches 9 bases. Looked up from germline, CDR1 is MNHEY and CDR2 is SVGAGI. This CDR3 has 15 residues. Trimming took 1 base from V and 6 from J; bases not matched to a gene: 4. CDR3 sequence: CASSYWREGFNEQFF. DNA for the CDR3: TGTGCCAGCAGTTACTGGCGGGAGGGCTTCAATGAGCAGTTCTTC.

The CDR3 DNA follows: TGTGCCAGCAGCCCGGGAGCGATCTACAATGAGCAGTTCTTC. Its translation: CASSPGAIYNEQFF. The chain is built from TRBV12-3 or TRBV12-4 and TRBJ2-1; D may be TRBD2 (6 bases). Trimming took off 6 bases at V and 3 bases at J, with 12 bases between the two ends. The CDR3 is 14 residues long.

This clonotype was detected a few times. The chain joins TRBV11-2 to TRBJ2-1, with D perhaps given as TRBD1 or TRBD2 (5 bases each). The CDR3 covers 16 residues. Germline V gene sequence: CDR1 SGHAT, CDR2 FQNNGV. The V end was cut by 0 bases, the J end by 0 bases, with 9 bases between. The CDR3 region is CASSLDGTNSYNEQFF. In DNA form, the CDR3 reads TGTGCCAGCAGCTTAGATGGGACGAACTCCTACAATGAGCAGTTCTTC.